The T cell receptor (beta chain) described here comes from a study of blood T cell repertoires in COVID-19. Study details: Samples representing acute and convalescent COVID-19 were sourced from the United States, Italy and Spain. PBMCs, B-cell-depleted T cells, or T cells provided the cDNA or gDNA that made up the material.

How the authors handled the data: Amplified reference gene primers provided the basis for estimating nucleated cell counts. Here immunoSEQ multiplex PCR was the method, and the copy in TCRdb shows in-frame clones only, minus some. V, J and clone size are those of that table, while D and trimming were read from the DNA. This table has roughly 43,000 clones, about nine tenths appearing once. The clonotype was recovered from a man aged 55 to 70 with active COVID-19. The sequenced sample consisted of peripheral blood.

The chain's CDR3 is CASSPLRGGRALDEQFF. CDR3 nucleotide sequence: TGCGCCAGCAGCCCCTTGAGGGGCGGGAGGGCCCTCGATGAGCAGTTCTTC. The rearrangement uses TRBV5-1 and TRBJ2-1, with 9 positions matching TRBD2. The germline gives CDR1 SGHRS, CDR2 YFSETQ. The ends lost 4 bases at V and 8 bases at J; junction bases unmatched: 16. This CDR3 contains 17 residues. The full variable domain, rest sourced from reference TRBV5-1 and TRBJ2-1, is KAGVTQTPRYLIKTRGQQVTLSCSPISGHRSVSWYQQTPGQGLQFLFEYFSETQRNKGNFPGRFSGRQFSNSRSEMNVSTLELGDSALYLCASSPLRGGRALDEQFFGPGTRLTVL.